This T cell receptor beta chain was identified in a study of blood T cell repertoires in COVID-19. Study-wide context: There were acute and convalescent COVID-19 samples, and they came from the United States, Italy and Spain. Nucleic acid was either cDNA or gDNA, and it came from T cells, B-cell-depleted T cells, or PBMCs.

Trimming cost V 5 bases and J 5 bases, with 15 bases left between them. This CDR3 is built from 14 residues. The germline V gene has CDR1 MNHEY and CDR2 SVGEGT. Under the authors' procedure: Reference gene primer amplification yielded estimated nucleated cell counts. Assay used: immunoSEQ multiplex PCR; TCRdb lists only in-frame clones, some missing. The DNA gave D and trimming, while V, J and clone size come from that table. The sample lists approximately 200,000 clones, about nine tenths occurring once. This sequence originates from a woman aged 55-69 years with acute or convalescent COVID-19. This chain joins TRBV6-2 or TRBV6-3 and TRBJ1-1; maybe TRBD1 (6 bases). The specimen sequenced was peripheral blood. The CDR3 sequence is CASSQQGMRTEAFF. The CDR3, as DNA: TGTGCCAGCAGTCAACAGGGAATGCGGACTGAAGCTTTCTTT.